This entry lists 23 T cell receptor beta chains sequenced from one sample in a study of blood T cell repertoires in COVID-19. Some clones are missing from TCRdb's copy, which holds only in-frame ones; the method was immunoSEQ multiplex PCR. Of 55,000 to 90,000 clones listed, approximately 83% are singletons. Input material: peripheral blood. The source of these receptors is a woman aged 55-70 years with acute or convalescent COVID-19.

The chain recombines TRBV7-9 with TRBJ1-3; 7 bases agree with TRBD1. J lost 3 bases, V lost 5 bases, and 4 bases had no gene match. The germline V gene encodes CDR1 SEHNR and CDR2 FQNEAQ (reference sequence). The CDR3 is 14 residues long. This CDR3 reads CASSLRTGGNTIYF. The CDR3 DNA sequence: TGTGCCAGCAGCCTTAGGACAGGTGGAAACACCATATATTTT.

CDR3 residues: CSAPVGATQYF. The CDR3 DNA reads TGCAGTGCTCCCGTAGGGGCGACCCAGTACTTC. This chain joins TRBV20-1 and TRBJ2-5, with D maybe TRBD1 (5 bases). Germline values: CDR1 DFQATT, CDR2 SNEGSKA (reference sequence). V lost 5 bases and J 7 bases, leaving 11 bases between the germline ends. The CDR3 length is 11 residues.

Only one count was recorded for this clone. V gene TRBV27 combines with J gene TRBJ1-3, with 8 bases that match TRBD1. CDR3 length: 16 amino acids. J gave up 2 bases and V 5 bases, and 8 bases lay outside the gene matches. Germline V CDR1 and CDR2: MNHEY, SMNVEV (reference sequence). CDR3 nucleotide sequence: TGTGCCAGCAGTCCGAGACAGGGGATAGCTGGAAACACCATATATTTT. This codes for CASSPRQGIAGNTIYF.

The genes are TRBV5-5 and TRBJ1-1; possibly TRBD1 for D (5 bases). The V gene lost 6 bases and the J gene lost 3 bases, with 18 bases spanning the gap. The germline CDR1 and CDR2 sequences are SGHKS and YYEKEE (reference sequence). The CDR3 has 15 residues. The CDR3 spells CASTLVPTGDTEAFF. In DNA form, the CDR3 reads TGTGCCAGCACTCTGGTCCCCACAGGAGACACTGAAGCTTTCTTT.

The chain links TRBV7-9 to TRBJ1-2; 11 bases agree with TRBD1. Germline CDR1 and CDR2: SEHNR and FQNEAQ (reference sequence). The CDR3 runs 14 residues. The ends lost 1 base at V and 8 bases at J; junction bases unmatched: 3. The CDR3 DNA reads TGTGCCAGCAGCTTAGGGGACAGGGGGGACGGCTACACCTTC. This sequence encodes CASSLGDRGDGYTF.

The V and J genes are TRBV20-1 and TRBJ2-2; D might be TRBD2 (5 bases). V was trimmed by 3 bases and J by 2 bases, leaving 10 bases between them. Germline CDR1 is DFQATT and CDR2 is SNEGSKA (reference sequence). CDR3 size: 14 residues. Here the CDR3 DNA reads TGCAGTGCTAGTTCGAGACTAAACACCGGGGAGCTGTTTTTT. Residues: CSASSRLNTGELFF.

The chain has TRBV5-1 and TRBJ1-3; tentatively, D is TRBD1 (6 bases). Germline-derived CDR1 and CDR2 are SGHRS and YFSETQ. Trimming shortened V by 4 bases and J by 4 bases, and 12 bases separated the two germline ends. The CDR3 consists of 14 residues. The CDR3 nucleotides read TGCGCCAGCAGCCCCAGGGGTTCAGGAAACACCATATATTTT. It codes for CASSPRGSGNTIYF. Variable domain in full (rest from reference TRBV5-1 and TRBJ1-3): KAGVTQTPRYLIKTRGQQVTLSCSPISGHRSVSWYQQTPGQGLQFLFEYFSETQRNKGNFPGRFSGRQFSNSRSEMNVSTLELGDSALYLCASSPRGSGNTIYFGEGSWLTVV.

The gene calls are TRBV3-1 (or the pseudogene TRBV3-2) and TRBJ2-1; 9 positions agree with TRBD2. Trimming removed 4 bases from V and 9 bases from J; junction bases left unmatched: 16. Germline values: CDR1 LGHDT, CDR2 YNNKEL (reference sequence). The CDR3 consists of 17 residues. CDR3 DNA: TGTGCCAGCAGCCCCCGGGGCGGAGCGGGGGGTGCAATTGAGCAGTTCTTC. Encoded protein: CASSPRGGAGGAIEQFF.

The gene calls are TRBV24-1 and TRBJ2-5, with D possibly being TRBD1 (7 bases). Between the trimmed V and J ends, which lost 3 bases and 2 bases, there was a span of 15 bases. Germline V gene sequence: CDR1 KGHDR, CDR2 SFDVKD. The CDR3 is 16 residues long. The CDR3 region has the DNA TGTGCCACCAGTGATACCGCGGGACAGAATCAAGAGACCCAGTACTTC. The encoded protein is CATSDTAGQNQETQYF.

The V gene is TRBV5-1, the J gene TRBJ2-1; a weak D match, TRBD2 (6 bases). The ends were cut back, 4 bases at V and 8 bases at J, with 19 bases in the middle. This CDR3 is built from 15 residues. Looked up from germline, CDR1 is SGHRS and CDR2 is YFSETQ. CDR3 nucleotide sequence: TGCGCCAGCAGCGTATCGGGGGACCCCGCACATGAGCAGTTCTTC. Its translation: CASSVSGDPAHEQFF.

This clone appeared a few times. V gene TRBV9 combines with J gene TRBJ2-2, with D tentatively TRBD1 (6 bases). V lost 4 bases and J 0 bases, leaving 13 bases between the germline ends. This CDR3 comprises 16 residues. CDR1 SGDLS and CDR2 YYNGEE come from the germline V gene. CDR3 amino acids: CASSLWTDANTGELFF. The CDR3 DNA sequence: TGTGCCAGCAGCCTATGGACAGACGCGAACACCGGGGAGCTGTTTTTT.

This sequence joins TRBV5-6 and TRBJ1-3; D gene ambiguous. Trimming left V 1 base short and J 12 bases short, with 8 bases between. CDR3 length equals 11 residues. Germline-derived CDR1 and CDR2 are SGHDT and YYEEEE. In DNA form, the CDR3 reads TGTGCCAGCAGCTTGATGGAGATCATATATTTT. Encoded protein: CASSLMEIIYF. The full variable domain, its missing parts supplied by reference TRBV5-6 and TRBJ1-3, is DAGVTQSPTHLIKTRGQQVTLRCSPKSGHDTVSWYQQALGQGPQFIFQYYEEEERQRGNFPDRFSGHQFPNYSSELNVNALLLGDSALYLCASSLMEIIYFGEGSWLTVV.

V usage is TRBV5-4 and J usage is TRBJ2-5; 9 positions agree with TRBD2. After removal of 3 bases from V and 3 bases from J, the junction contained 0 bases not matched to a gene. This CDR3 has 13 amino acids. Germline V lookup: CDR1 SGHNT, CDR2 YYREEE (reference sequence). The CDR3 sequence: CASSWTSEETQYF. The CDR3 nucleotides are TGTGCCAGCAGCTGGACTAGCGAAGAGACCCAGTACTTC.

The chain combines TRBV7-9 with TRBJ1-2; TRBD1 might be the D (5 bases). Trimming pared 5 bases from V and 4 bases from J, leaving 23 bases between. CDR3 length: 17 residues. The V gene's germline CDR1 is SEHNR and CDR2 FQNEAQ (reference sequence). This chain's CDR3 is CASSPAPLGAFVYGYTF. The CDR3 nucleotides read TGTGCCAGCAGCCCAGCCCCCCTAGGGGCGTTTGTCTATGGCTACACCTTC.

V gene TRBV6-5 combines with J gene TRBJ2-1; D is ambiguous. Germline V gene lookup returns CDR1 MNHEY and CDR2 SVGAGI. V was shortened by 0 bases and J by 5 bases, with 14 bases between the two germline ends. The CDR3 consists of 16 residues. The CDR3 sequence is CASSYSHQRKDNEQFF. In DNA, the CDR3 is TGTGCCAGCAGTTACTCGCATCAGCGTAAGGACAATGAGCAGTTCTTC.

The chain recombines TRBV19 with TRBJ1-2; possible D gene TRBD1, 6 bases. The V end was cut by 2 bases, the J end by 3 bases, with 10 bases between. CDR1 is LNHDA, CDR2 SQIVND, per germline (reference sequence). The CDR3 consists of 14 residues. The CDR3 is CASSITRGDYGYTF. DNA for the CDR3: TGTGCCAGTAGTATAACCAGGGGAGACTATGGCTACACCTTC.

V usage is TRBV2 and J usage is TRBJ1-6, with D hard to call. This CDR3 is built from 13 residues. The germline gives CDR1 SNHLY, CDR2 FYNNEI. V lost 4 bases and J lost 10, with 11 bases in between. CDR3 DNA sequence: TGTGCCAGCAGTGGATACTACGACTCACCCCTCCACTTT. It yields the protein CASSGYYDSPLHF.

The chain employs TRBV6-2 or TRBV6-3 and TRBJ2-5, with a tentative D call TRBD1 (6 bases). From germline, CDR1 is MNHEY and CDR2 SVGEGT. The length of the CDR3 is 15 residues. Between the trimmed V and J ends, which lost 0 bases and 5 bases, there was a span of 13 bases. The CDR3, as DNA: TGTGCCAGCAGTTACTCTGGGAACAGGGCGGAGACCCAGTACTTC. Its protein is CASSYSGNRAETQYF.

This clone was counted a single time. The J gene is TRBJ1-2, the V gene TRBV2, with TRBD1 matching over 8 bases. After removal of 7 bases from V and 8 bases from J, the junction contained 15 bases not matched to a gene. Germline CDR1 SNHLY, CDR2 FYNNEI. The CDR3 consists of 15 residues. In nucleotides, the CDR3 is TGTGCCAGCACCAGACTCGAAGGACAGGGAGGGGGCTACACCTTC. Protein product: CASTRLEGQGGGYTF.

V usage is TRBV5-1 and J usage is TRBJ2-7; 7 positions match TRBD1. CDR3 length equals 14 residues. V shed 1 base, J shed 2 bases, and the junction held 3 bases outside the gene matches. Germline CDR1 reads SGHRS; CDR2 reads YFSETQ. The CDR3 loop is CASSLYQGAYEQYF. For the CDR3, the DNA is TGCGCCAGCAGCTTGTACCAGGGGGCCTACGAGCAGTACTTC.

The chain carries TRBV10-3 and TRBJ1-1, with TRBD1 matching over 7 bases. This CDR3 has 15 residues. The ends lost 3 bases at V and 6 bases at J; junction bases unmatched: 10. The germline V gene has CDR1 ENHRY and CDR2 SYGVKD. The CDR3 sequence is CAISDSKTGVPEAFF. The CDR3 coding sequence is TGTGCCATCAGTGACTCTAAAACAGGGGTCCCTGAAGCTTTCTTT.

V gene TRBV6-5 combines with J gene TRBJ2-3; D not certain. V was clipped by 4 bases and J by 0 bases, with 14 bases between them. The CDR3 is 16 residues long. CDR1 and CDR2 (germline): MNHEY, SVGAGI. CDR3 loop: CASSSRIASSTDTQYF. CDR3 sequence (DNA): TGTGCCAGCAGTTCCAGGATCGCTTCAAGCACAGATACGCAGTATTTT.

The chain recombines TRBV6-5 with TRBJ1-2, with 8 bases lining up with TRBD1. The CDR3 sequence is 14 residues long. Germline CDR1 MNHEY, CDR2 SVGAGI. J was trimmed by 7 bases and V by 2 bases; bases with no gene match: 6. Here the CDR3 reads CASSYVRGRSGYTF. CDR3 coding DNA: TGTGCCAGCAGTTACGTCAGGGGGCGCAGTGGCTACACCTTC.